One sample yielded the 8 T cell receptor beta chains listed below, sequenced in a study of T-cell memory formation after mild COVID-19. TCRdb independently ran MiXCR on the 5' RACE reads; one entry per CDR3 protein. The repertoire consists of under 250,000 distinct CDR3 sequences, with about 10% occurring once and the leading ten covering approximately 3%. Input material: PBMCs or a T cell subset sorted from them (not recorded which). The receptors derive from a man in his late teens or twenties who had mild COVID-19 (a few samples of this study predate the infection). Cell type and time point are not known.

The rearrangement joins TRBV11-2 to TRBJ1-3; D remains unclear. This CDR3 contains 14 residues. Trimming removed 0 bases from V and 0 bases from J, with 3 bases in between. Germline CDR1 and CDR2: SGHAT and FQNNGV. For the CDR3, the DNA is TGTGCCAGCAGCTTAGAGATCTCTGGAAACACCATATATTTT. Amino acids: CASSLEISGNTIYF.

Regarding this clonotype: Just one base apart from a much larger clone, this may be a read error. The chain couples TRBV21-1 to TRBJ1-1; the table gives TRBD1 as D, unverified against the DNA. TRBV21-1 is listed as a pseudogene. The CDR3 runs 15 residues. DNA for the CDR3: TGTGCCAGCAGCCGGTCGGGACAGGGTAACGCTGAAGCTTTCTTT. Encoded protein: CASSRSGQGNAEAFF.

This clonotype was detected only a few times. V and J are TRBV4-3 and TRBJ2-3, with unresolved D. This CDR3 region has 13 residues. The germline gives CDR1 LGHNA, CDR2 YSLEER. The germline V and J ends were trimmed by 2 bases and 5 bases, with 8 bases remaining between them. CDR3 protein: CASSQTRQDTQYF. In DNA form, the CDR3 reads TGCGCCAGCAGCCAAACACGTCAAGATACGCAGTATTTT.

The chain is built from TRBV6-5 and TRBJ1-1; D is unresolved. Trimming cost V 5 bases and J 4 bases, with 14 bases left between them. Germline CDR1 reads MNHEY; CDR2 reads SVGAGI. This CDR3 is built from 14 residues. CDR3 sequence reads: CASSPRFGGTEAFF. Here the CDR3 DNA reads TGTGCCAGCAGTCCCCGTTTTGGTGGCACTGAAGCTTTCTTT.

The V call is TRBV20-1, the J call TRBJ1-1; D not resolved. The length of the CDR3 is 14 residues. The germline V gene has CDR1 DFQATT and CDR2 SNEGSKA (reference sequence). V was clipped by 3 bases and J by 5 bases, with 16 bases between them. This CDR3 is CSARTWDMETEAFF. CDR3 DNA: TGCAGTGCTAGGACATGGGATATGGAAACTGAAGCTTTCTTT.

This clonotype was counted between two and nine times. CDR3 residues: CSARHPGREQYF. CDR3 bases: TGCAGTGCTAGGCATCCGGGCAGGGAGCAGTACTTC. V and J are TRBV20-1 and TRBJ2-7; D is undetermined. The germline V and J ends were trimmed by 3 bases and 7 bases, with 13 bases remaining between them. Germline CDR1 DFQATT, CDR2 SNEGSKA (reference sequence). The length of the CDR3 is 12 residues.

This rearrangement joins TRBV5-1 to TRBJ2-7; 10 bases are shared with TRBD1. The J segment lost 5 bases and the V segment lost 2 bases, leaving 7 bases of the junction unmatched. The CDR3 runs 15 residues. The germline V gene encodes CDR1 SGHRS and CDR2 YFSETQ. The chain's CDR3 is CASSLTRDRGNEQYF. The CDR3 region has the DNA TGCGCCAGCAGCTTAACCCGGGACAGGGGAAACGAGCAGTACTTC.

This clonotype was counted a few times. The rearrangement joins TRBV7-9 to TRBJ2-7; perhaps TRBD1 as D (6 bases). Trimming removed 0 bases from V and 4 bases from J, with 10 bases in between. The CDR3 has 14 amino acids. Germline values: CDR1 SEHNR, CDR2 FQNEAQ (reference sequence). The CDR3: CASSLAGAPYEQYV. CDR3 nucleotides: TGTGCCAGCAGCTTAGCGGGGGCGCCGTACGAGCAGTACGTC.